Below are 22 T cell receptor beta chains sequenced from a single sample in a study of memory CD4+ T cells and cytomegalovirus serostatus. The method was immunoSEQ multiplex PCR; TCRdb's version includes in-frame clones alone and lacks a portion of them. The sample holds over 45,000 clones; more than 75% are singletons and the top ten take 0.4% to 0.45%. Single viable CD3+CD4+CD8-CD45RO+ cells were sorted as the memory CD4+ T cells. Sequenced: memory CD4+ T cells from blood. These receptors all come from an adult in good health and CMV-seronegative.

The chain uses TRBV7-9 and TRBJ2-1, with 13 bases that match TRBD2. The CDR3 has 14 amino acids. Germline V gene lookup returns CDR1 SEHNR and CDR2 FQNEAQ (reference sequence). The trim removed 6 bases at V and 10 bases at J, leaving 6 bases unmatched. The CDR3 loop is CASSTSGGAGEQFF. DNA for the CDR3: TGTGCCAGCAGTACTAGCGGGGGGGCCGGAGAGCAGTTCTTC. The full variable domain, completed using reference TRBV7-9 and TRBJ2-1, is DTGVSQNPRHKITKRGQNVTFRCDPISEHNRLYWYRQTLGQGPEFLTYFQNEAQLEKSRLLSDRFSAERPKGSFSTLEIQRTEQGDSAMYLCASSTSGGAGEQFFGPGTRLTVL.

This clone appeared a few times. The chain links TRBV28 to TRBJ1-1; possibly TRBD1 for D (5 bases). V lost 9 bases and J 1 base, leaving 15 bases between the germline ends. Germline V lookup: CDR1 MDHEN, CDR2 SYDVKM. This CDR3 is 14 amino acids long. CDR3 coding DNA: TGTGCCAGTACTGAACAGGCACCGAACACTGAAGCTTTCTTT. Its protein is CASTEQAPNTEAFF. Looking up the rest from reference TRBV28 and TRBJ1-1 gives the full variable domain: DVKVTQSSRYLVKRTGEKVFLECVQDMDHENMFWYRQDPGLGLRLIYFSYDVKMKEKGDIPEGYSVSREKKERFSLILESASTNQTSMYLCASTEQAPNTEAFFGQGTRLTVV.

V gene TRBV5-4 combines with J gene TRBJ2-5; TRBD2 matches 15 bases. The V and J ends lost 4 bases and 5 bases, in that order; junction bases with no gene match: 6. There are 16 residues in the CDR3. The germline V gene has CDR1 SGHNT and CDR2 YYREEE (reference sequence). CDR3 nucleotides: TGTGCCAGCAGCCGGACTAGCGGGGGGGCGCGGGAGACCCAGTACTTC. Translated: CASSRTSGGARETQYF.

This chain uses TRBV9 with TRBJ1-1; D is perhaps TRBD1 (5 bases). Germline CDR1 and CDR2: SGDLS and YYNGEE. Trimming pared 4 bases from V and 1 base from J, leaving 20 bases between. The CDR3 consists of 17 residues. This CDR3 is CASSSRGGGAGNTEAFF. As DNA, the CDR3 is TGTGCCAGCAGCTCCCGGGGGGGAGGGGCGGGGAACACTGAAGCTTTCTTT.

The V gene is TRBV28, the J gene TRBJ1-2, with TRBD1 matching over 12 bases. The germline gives CDR1 MDHEN, CDR2 SYDVKM. Germline trimming cut 5 bases from V and 4 bases from J; bases unmatched to any gene: 11. The CDR3 is 17 amino acids. In DNA, the CDR3 is TGTGCCAGCAGTCTGGGGACAGGGGGCAGCTTAGGCTATGGCTACACCTTC. Protein: CASSLGTGGSLGYGYTF.

This chain uses TRBV19 with TRBJ2-3; TRBD1 or TRBD2 may be the D gene (6 bases each). V lost 9 bases and J lost 4, with 17 bases in between. The CDR3 extends over 14 amino acids. Germline CDR1 and CDR2: LNHDA and SQIVND (reference sequence). CDR3 DNA sequence: TGTGCCAGCACGTTTACGGGGGCTTCAGATACGCAGTATTTT. Translated, it gives CASTFTGASDTQYF.

The CDR3 DNA reads TGTGCCAGCAGCGCGGGGACAGGGGTGCCAGATACGCAGTATTTT. This translates into CASSAGTGVPDTQYF. This chain links TRBV5-4 with TRBJ2-3; TRBD1 agrees at 10 bases. The CDR3 extends over 15 amino acids. In germline, CDR1 is SGHNT, CDR2 YYREEE (reference sequence). Trimming at V came to 4 bases and at J to 4 bases, leaving 6 bases not matched to a gene.

The rearrangement links TRBV19 to TRBJ1-2; unclear D gene. V was pared by 2 bases and J by 7 bases, with 20 bases between. Germline lookup yields CDR1 LNHDA and CDR2 SQIVND (reference sequence). This CDR3 is 16 amino acids long. CDR3 loop: CASSIQGDSHRAGYTF. In DNA form, the CDR3 reads TGTGCCAGTAGTATACAAGGAGACTCCCACCGTGCTGGCTACACCTTC. Variable domain in full (rest from reference TRBV19 and TRBJ1-2): DGGITQSPKYLFRKEGQNVTLSCEQNLNHDAMYWYRQDPGQGLRLIYYSQIVNDFQKGDIAEGYSVSREKKESFPLTVTSAQKNPTAFYLCASSIQGDSHRAGYTFGSGTRLTVV.

J is TRBJ2-7 and V is TRBV4-3; the D gene is possibly TRBD2 (5 bases). V was clipped by 0 bases and J by 3 bases, with 12 bases between them. From germline, CDR1 is LGHNA and CDR2 YSLEER. The CDR3 has 15 amino acids. The CDR3 coding sequence is TGCGCCAGCAGCCAAGAGAGGGCTCCCTACTACGAGCAGTACTTC. It encodes CASSQERAPYYEQYF.

CDR3 coding DNA: TGTGCCTGGAGTGATCTTGAGAAGGCCCTCCACTTT. Translation: CAWSDLEKALHF. This sequence joins TRBV30 and TRBJ1-6; unclear D gene. The CDR3 is 12 residues long. Germline loops: CDR1 GTSNPN, CDR2 SVGIG (reference sequence). Trimming stripped 1 base from V and 14 bases from J, with 12 bases between.

The V gene is TRBV19, the J gene TRBJ1-1; possible D gene TRBD1, 6 bases. V was cut by 9 bases and J by 4 bases, with 18 bases left in between. There are 14 residues in the CDR3. The germline CDR1 and CDR2 sequences are LNHDA and SQIVND (reference sequence). CDR3 nucleotide sequence: TGTGCCAGCCAACGGGGGGGCAGTCGCACTGAAGCTTTCTTT. Translation gives CASQRGGSRTEAFF.

This clone was recorded a few times. V gene TRBV5-1 combines with J gene TRBJ2-1, with D perhaps being TRBD1 or TRBD2 (5 bases each). The CDR3 length is 15 residues. Germline lookup yields CDR1 SGHRS and CDR2 YFSETQ. The V end lost 2 bases, the J end lost 3 bases, and 12 bases lay between the germline ends. CDR3 in DNA: TGCGCCAGCAGCTTTTCCGGGACCAACTACAATGAGCAGTTCTTC. Encoded protein: CASSFSGTNYNEQFF.

This clone was counted a few times. The gene calls are TRBV4-3 and TRBJ2-2; D might be TRBD1 (6 bases). The CDR3 consists of 15 residues. Germline lookup yields CDR1 LGHNA and CDR2 YSLEER. Between the trimmed V and J ends, which lost 2 bases and 6 bases, there was a span of 13 bases. CDR3 region: CASSQTGLFAGELFF. For the CDR3, the DNA is TGCGCCAGCAGCCAAACAGGGTTATTCGCCGGGGAGCTGTTTTTT.

The chain couples TRBV9 to TRBJ1-1, with no clear D. This CDR3 has 15 residues. The germline V and J ends were trimmed by 0 bases and 0 bases, with 9 bases remaining between them. Germline CDR1 is SGDLS and CDR2 is YYNGEE. CDR3 protein: CASSVDSHMNTEAFF. Here the CDR3 DNA reads TGTGCCAGCAGCGTAGACAGCCACATGAACACTGAAGCTTTCTTT.

The chain employs TRBV7-9 and TRBJ1-1; TRBD1 aligns across 7 bases. The V gene's germline CDR1 is SEHNR and CDR2 FQNEAQ (reference sequence). This CDR3 region has 14 residues. The ends lost 1 base at V and 1 base at J; junction bases unmatched: 0. CDR3: CASSLGQGNTEAFF. CDR3 nucleotide sequence: TGTGCCAGCAGCTTAGGACAGGGGAACACTGAAGCTTTCTTT. The variable domain in full, with the rest retrieved from reference TRBV7-9 and TRBJ1-1, is DTGVSQNPRHKITKRGQNVTFRCDPISEHNRLYWYRQTLGQGPEFLTYFQNEAQLEKSRLLSDRFSAERPKGSFSTLEIQRTEQGDSAMYLCASSLGQGNTEAFFGQGTRLTVV.

The J gene is TRBJ2-5, the V gene TRBV6-1; 8 bases map to TRBD1. The J segment lost 5 bases and the V segment lost 6 bases, leaving 8 bases of the junction unmatched. Germline V gives CDR1 MNHNS, CDR2 SASEGT. The CDR3 has 14 residues. The CDR3 protein is CASSLPRTGETQYF. For the CDR3, the DNA is TGTGCCAGCAGCTTACCTCGGACAGGGGAGACCCAGTACTTC.

This clone occurred a few times. This chain links TRBV2 with TRBJ1-6; no reliable D call. V gave up 7 bases and J gave up 7 bases, with 11 bases separating them. The CDR3 loop spans 13 amino acids. Germline V lookup: CDR1 SNHLY, CDR2 FYNNEI. The CDR3 region is CASKSGPNSPLHF. CDR3 DNA: TGTGCCAGCAAGAGTGGACCGAATTCACCCCTCCACTTT.

The rearrangement uses TRBV28 and TRBJ2-2, with 8 bases identical to TRBD1. Germline V gives CDR1 MDHEN, CDR2 SYDVKM. The trim removed 3 bases at V and 4 bases at J, leaving 4 bases unmatched. The CDR3 covers 15 residues. The CDR3 reads CASSLAGGGTGELFF. The CDR3 DNA reads TGTGCCAGCAGTTTGGCAGGGGGCGGCACCGGGGAGCTGTTTTTT. The full variable domain, in which reference TRBV28 and TRBJ2-2 provide the parts outside the CDR3, is DVKVTQSSRYLVKRTGEKVFLECVQDMDHENMFWYRQDPGLGLRLIYFSYDVKMKEKGDIPEGYSVSREKKERFSLILESASTNQTSMYLCASSLAGGGTGELFFGEGSRLTVL.

This clone was detected only a few times. V usage is TRBV30 and J usage is TRBJ1-1; D perhaps matches TRBD1 (5 bases). Germline CDR1 is GTSNPN and CDR2 is SVGIG (reference sequence). This CDR3 is built from 11 residues. The ends were cut back, 4 bases at V and 6 bases at J, with 9 bases in the middle. This CDR3 is CAWTWGAEAFF. DNA of the CDR3: TGTGCCTGGACATGGGGGGCTGAAGCTTTCTTT.

J is TRBJ2-1 and V is TRBV14, with 9 bases lining up with TRBD2. The CDR3 totals 17 residues. Germline values: CDR1 SGHDN, CDR2 FVKESK. The junction had 11 bases not matched to a gene; V was cut back by 2 bases and J by 6 bases. DNA of the CDR3: TGTGCCAGCAGCCAACTGCCGGGACTAGCTCCTTTCAATGAGCAGTTCTTC. Translating gives CASSQLPGLAPFNEQFF.

Concerning this clone: This same CDR3 is encoded by further DNA sequences in the sample. The rearrangement joins TRBV19 to TRBJ1-1, with D perhaps TRBD1 (6 bases). The CDR3 is 13 amino acids. Trimming took 4 bases from V and 1 from J, leaving 7 bases between them. Germline CDR1 and CDR2: LNHDA and SQIVND (reference sequence). Here the CDR3 reads CASSRGQNTEAFF. The CDR3 coding sequence is TGTGCCAGTAGTAGGGGACAGAACACTGAAGCTTTCTTT.

The chain employs TRBV7-3 and TRBJ1-6; D remains ambiguous. The V end was cut by 5 bases, the J end by 11 bases, with 4 bases between. The germline CDR1 and CDR2 sequences are SGHTA and FQGTGA. The CDR3 spans 10 residues. The CDR3 coding sequence is TGTGCCAGCAGCCATACACCCCTCCACTTT. It translates to CASSHTPLHF.